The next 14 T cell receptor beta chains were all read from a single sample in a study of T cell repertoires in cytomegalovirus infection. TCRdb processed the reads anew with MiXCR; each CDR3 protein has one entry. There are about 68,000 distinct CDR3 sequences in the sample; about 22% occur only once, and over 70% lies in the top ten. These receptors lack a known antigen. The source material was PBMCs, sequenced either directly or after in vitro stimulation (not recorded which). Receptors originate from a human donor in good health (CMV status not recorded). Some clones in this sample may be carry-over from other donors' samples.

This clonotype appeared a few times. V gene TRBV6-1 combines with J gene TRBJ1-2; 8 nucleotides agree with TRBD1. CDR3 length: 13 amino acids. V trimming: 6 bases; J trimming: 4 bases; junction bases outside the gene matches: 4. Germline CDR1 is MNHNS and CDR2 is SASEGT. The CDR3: CASRQGGIYGYTF. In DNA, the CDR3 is TGTGCCAGCAGACAGGGGGGAATCTATGGCTACACCTTC.

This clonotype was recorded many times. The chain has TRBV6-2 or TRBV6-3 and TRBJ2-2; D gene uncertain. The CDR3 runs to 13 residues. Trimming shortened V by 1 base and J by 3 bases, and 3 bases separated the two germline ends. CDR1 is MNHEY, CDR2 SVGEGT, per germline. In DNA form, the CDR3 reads TGTGCCAGCAGTTACTTAGACACCGGGGAGCTGTTTTTT. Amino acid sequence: CASSYLDTGELFF.

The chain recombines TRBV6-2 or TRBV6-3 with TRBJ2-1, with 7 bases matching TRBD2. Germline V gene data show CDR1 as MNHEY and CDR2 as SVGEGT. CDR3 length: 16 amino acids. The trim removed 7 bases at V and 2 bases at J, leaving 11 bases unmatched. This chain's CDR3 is CASTLGGVGAYNEQFF. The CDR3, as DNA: TGTGCCAGCACCCTGGGAGGGGTGGGTGCCTACAATGAGCAGTTCTTC.

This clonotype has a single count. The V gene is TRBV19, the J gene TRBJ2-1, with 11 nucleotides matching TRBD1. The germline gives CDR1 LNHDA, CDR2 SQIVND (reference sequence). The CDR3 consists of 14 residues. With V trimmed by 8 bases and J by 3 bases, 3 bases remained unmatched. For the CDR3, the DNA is TGTGCCAGTGCGGGACAGGGGGGCTACAATGAGCAGTTCTTC. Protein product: CASAGQGGYNEQFF. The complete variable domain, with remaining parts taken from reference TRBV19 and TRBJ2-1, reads DGGITQSPKYLFRKEGQNVTLSCEQNLNHDAMYWYRQDPGQGLRLIYYSQIVNDFQKGDIAEGYSVSREKKESFPLTVTSAQKNPTAFYLCASAGQGGYNEQFFGPGTRLTVL.

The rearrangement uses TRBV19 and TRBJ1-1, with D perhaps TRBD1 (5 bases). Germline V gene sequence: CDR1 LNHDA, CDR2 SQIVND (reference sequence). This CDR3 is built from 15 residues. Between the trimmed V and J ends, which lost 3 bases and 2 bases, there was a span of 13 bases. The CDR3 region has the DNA TGTGCCAGTAGTATTGGTAGGCAGGGAAACACTGAAGCTTTCTTT. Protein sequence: CASSIGRQGNTEAFF.

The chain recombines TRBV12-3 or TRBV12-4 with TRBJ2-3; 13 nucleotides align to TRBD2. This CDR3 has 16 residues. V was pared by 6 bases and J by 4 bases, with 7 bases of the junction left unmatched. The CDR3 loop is CASSSTGLAGADTQYF. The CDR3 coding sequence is TGTGCCAGCAGCTCCACCGGACTAGCGGGAGCAGATACGCAGTATTTT.

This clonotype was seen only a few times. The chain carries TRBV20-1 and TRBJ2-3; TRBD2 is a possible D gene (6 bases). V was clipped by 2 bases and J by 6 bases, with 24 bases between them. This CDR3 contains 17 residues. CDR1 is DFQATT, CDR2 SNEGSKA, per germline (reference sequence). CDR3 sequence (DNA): TGCAGTGCTAGAAGTTTTATCGGGACTTCCGATATGGATACGCAGTATTTT. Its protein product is CSARSFIGTSDMDTQYF.

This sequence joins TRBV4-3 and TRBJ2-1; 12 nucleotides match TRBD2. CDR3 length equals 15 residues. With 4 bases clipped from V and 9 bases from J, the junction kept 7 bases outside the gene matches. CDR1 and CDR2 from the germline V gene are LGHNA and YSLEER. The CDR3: CASSPGLAGRGEQFF. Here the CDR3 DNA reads TGCGCCAGCAGCCCAGGACTAGCGGGACGGGGTGAGCAGTTCTTC.

In nucleotides, the CDR3 is TGTGCCAGCAGCTTAAGGGGTAGCGGAGGCTCCTACAATGAGCAGTTCTTC. As protein: CASSLRGSGGSYNEQFF. The genes are TRBV2 and TRBJ2-1; D might be TRBD2 (6 bases). Germline CDR1 SNHLY, CDR2 FYNNEI. This CDR3 contains 17 residues. The ends were cut back, 6 bases at V and 0 bases at J, with 18 bases in the middle.

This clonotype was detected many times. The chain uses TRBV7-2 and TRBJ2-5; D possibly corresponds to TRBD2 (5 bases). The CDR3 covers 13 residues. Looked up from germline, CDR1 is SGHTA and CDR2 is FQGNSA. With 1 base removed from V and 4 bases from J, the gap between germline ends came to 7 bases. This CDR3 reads CASSLVATETQYF. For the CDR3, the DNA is TGTGCCAGCAGCTTAGTAGCGACAGAGACCCAGTACTTC. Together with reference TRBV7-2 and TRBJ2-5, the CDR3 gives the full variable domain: GAGVSQSPSNKVTEKGKDVELRCDPISGHTALYWYRQSLGQGLEFLIYFQGNSAPDKSGLPSDRFSAERTGGSVSTLTIQRTQQEDSAVYLCASSLVATETQYFGPGTRLLVL.

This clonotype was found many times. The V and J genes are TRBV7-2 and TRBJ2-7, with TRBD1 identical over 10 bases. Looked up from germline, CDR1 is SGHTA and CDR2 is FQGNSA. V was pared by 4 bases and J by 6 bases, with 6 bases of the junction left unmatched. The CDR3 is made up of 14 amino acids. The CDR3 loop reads CASSWAGTGAEQYF. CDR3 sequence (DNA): TGTGCCAGCAGCTGGGCCGGGACAGGGGCCGAGCAGTACTTC.

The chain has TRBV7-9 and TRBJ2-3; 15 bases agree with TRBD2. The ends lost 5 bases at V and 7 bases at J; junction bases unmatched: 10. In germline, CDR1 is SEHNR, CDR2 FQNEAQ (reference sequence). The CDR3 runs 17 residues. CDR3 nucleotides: TGTGCCAGCAGCCCATGGACTAGCGGGAGGGTCCCAAATACGCAGTATTTT. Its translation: CASSPWTSGRVPNTQYF.

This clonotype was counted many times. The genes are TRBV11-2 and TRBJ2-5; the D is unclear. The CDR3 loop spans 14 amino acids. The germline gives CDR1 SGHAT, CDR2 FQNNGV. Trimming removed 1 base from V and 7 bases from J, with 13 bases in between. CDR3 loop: CASSLVSGPATQYF. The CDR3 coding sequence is TGTGCCAGCAGCTTAGTTTCGGGTCCAGCGACCCAGTACTTC.

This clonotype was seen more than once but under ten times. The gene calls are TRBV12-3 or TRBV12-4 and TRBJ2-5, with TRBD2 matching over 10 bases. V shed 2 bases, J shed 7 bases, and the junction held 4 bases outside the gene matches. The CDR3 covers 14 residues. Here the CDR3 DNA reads TGTGCCAGCAGTTTAACGACTAGCGGGTCGACCCAGTACTTC. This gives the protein CASSLTTSGSTQYF.